A few counts support the clone carrying this TCR beta chain. Its antigen is as yet unknown. This specimen comes from a study of T cell repertoires in cytomegalovirus infection. The wider study: HLA-B-restricted CMV epitopes that are well studied were used alongside recently identified HLA-C-restricted ones.

TCRdb itself ran the reads through MiXCR, one entry per CDR3 protein. This sample carries 80,000 or so distinct CDR3 sequences, around 25% of them seen once, and the ten largest clones take approximately 49%. CDR1 and CDR2 (germline): SNHLY, FYNNEI. V dropped 6 bases and J dropped 0 bases, with 12 bases sitting between them. This CDR3 spans 14 amino acids. The study, taken as a whole, reports: Clonotype analysis showed dominance of the ex vivo response by HLA-C-restricted CMV-specific TCR beta clonotypes.

The specimen was CD8+ T cells from cultured PBMCs, collected from culture after CMV antigen stimulation. This clonotype was sampled from a human donor in good health (CMV status not recorded). Some clones in this sample may be carry-over from other donors' samples. This chain joins TRBV2 and TRBJ2-7, with D possibly matching TRBD2 (6 bases). The CDR3 DNA follows: TGTGCCAGCAGGAGACTAGACGCCTCCTACGAGCAGTACTTC. Encoded protein: CASRRLDASYEQYF.